Below are 8 T cell receptor beta chains sequenced from a single sample in a study of T cells in Graves' hyperthyroidism and ophthalmopathy. The TCR beta CDR3 regions underwent amplification using RNA transcripts as the source. First-round RT-PCR with HTBI primers amplified the TCR CDR3 region. MiXCR, run by TCRdb on the multiplex PCR reads, gives a single entry per CDR3 protein. The profile covers about 350,000 distinct CDR3 sequences, with around 18% appearing a single time and roughly a sixth taken by the ten largest. The sequencing sample was made of blood. The receptors were sampled from a woman in her 40s with Graves' ophthalmopathy.

The DNA for the CDR3 is TGTGCCAGCAGCCTACCGGGACAGGCAGCAAGTTTTTCAGAGAAGTACTTC. Encoded protein: CASSLPGQAASFSEKYF. The chain couples TRBV4-2 to TRBJ2-7, with 8 bases fitting TRBD1. The germline gives CDR1 LGHNA, CDR2 YNFKEQ. V was clipped by 4 bases and J by 11 bases; unmatched bases: 22. The CDR3 totals 17 residues.

This clonotype was detected many times. The V call is TRBV19, the J call TRBJ1-1; the D gene is possibly TRBD1 (6 bases). Trimming took 7 bases from V and 1 from J, leaving 13 bases between them. This CDR3 is 14 amino acids long. Germline-derived CDR1 and CDR2 are LNHDA and SQIVND (reference sequence). CDR3: CASIRGGKNTEAFF. The CDR3 region has the DNA TGTGCCAGTATTAGGGGGGGCAAGAACACTGAAGCTTTCTTT.

This clonotype was recorded many times. At one of its ends the junction is not consistent with the germline gene, which may arise from a read error. The chain couples TRBV12-3 or TRBV12-4 to TRBJ2-4; 8 nucleotides agree with TRBD2. CDR3 length: 15 amino acids. This chain's CDR3 is CAGSSEAGALNIQYF. CDR3 in DNA: TGTGCCGGCAGTTCCGAAGCGGGAGCGTTGAACATTCAGTACTTC.

The sample holds many counts of this clonotype. The CDR3: CATSRTGAASEQYF. Written as DNA, the CDR3 is TGTGCCACCAGCAGGACCGGGGCCGCCTCCGAGCAGTACTTC. The gene calls are TRBV15 and TRBJ2-7; either TRBD1 or TRBD2 may fit D (5 bases each). Germline CDR1 and CDR2: LNHNV and YYDKDF (reference sequence). Deletions cut 3 bases from V and 6 bases from J, with 15 bases between. The CDR3 spans 14 residues.

This clonotype was counted many times. This chain uses TRBV24-1 with TRBJ1-2; D is unclear. Trimming shortened V by 3 bases and J by 4 bases, and 11 bases separated the two germline ends. The CDR3 spans 14 residues. Germline V gives CDR1 KGHDR, CDR2 SFDVKD. The CDR3 DNA follows: TGTGCCACCAGTGATGAAAGCGGCGTCTATGGCTACACCTTC. This encodes CATSDESGVYGYTF.

This clonotype showed up many times. This chain joins TRBV12-3 or TRBV12-4 and TRBJ2-7; D not resolved. V was trimmed by 5 bases and J by 4 bases, leaving 9 bases between them. CDR3 length: 12 amino acids. In DNA, the CDR3 is TGTGCCAGCAGTGCTTATTCATACGAGCAGTACTTC. Protein sequence: CASSAYSYEQYF.

A word on this clonotype: One end of the junction varies from germline; a read error may be responsible. The rearrangement uses TRBV6-5 and TRBJ2-7; either TRBD1 or TRBD2 may fit D (6 bases each). CDR3 length: 14 amino acids. Germline V gene sequence: CDR1 MNHEY, CDR2 SVGAGI. The CDR3: CAISSGGPSDEQYF. CDR3 DNA sequence: TGTGCCATCAGTTCCGGGGGCCCCTCGGACGAGCAGTACTTC.

This clonotype was found many times. The gene calls are TRBV7-2 and TRBJ2-7, with D hard to call. The germline V gene encodes CDR1 SGHTA and CDR2 FQGNSA. The CDR3 runs to 13 residues. With 5 bases removed from V and 2 bases from J, the gap between germline ends came to 10 bases. The CDR3 is CASSRISPYEQYF. The DNA of the CDR3 is TGTGCCAGCAGCCGAATTTCGCCCTACGAGCAGTACTTC.